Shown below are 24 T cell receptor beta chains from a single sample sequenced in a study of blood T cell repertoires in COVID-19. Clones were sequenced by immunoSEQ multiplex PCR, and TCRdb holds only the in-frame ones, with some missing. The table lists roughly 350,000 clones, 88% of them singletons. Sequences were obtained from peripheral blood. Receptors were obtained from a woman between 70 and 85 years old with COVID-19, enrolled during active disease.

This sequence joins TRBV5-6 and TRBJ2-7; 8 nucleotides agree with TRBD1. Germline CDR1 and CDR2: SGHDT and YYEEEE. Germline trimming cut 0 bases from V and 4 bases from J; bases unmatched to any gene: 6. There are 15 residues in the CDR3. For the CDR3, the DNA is TGTGCCAGCAGCTTGGTGGCAGGGGGCGGGTACGAGCAGTACTTC. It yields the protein CASSLVAGGGYEQYF.

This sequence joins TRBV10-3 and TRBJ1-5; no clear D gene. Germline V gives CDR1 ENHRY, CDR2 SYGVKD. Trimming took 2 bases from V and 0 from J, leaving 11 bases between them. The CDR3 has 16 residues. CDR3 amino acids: CAISERGENSNQPQHF. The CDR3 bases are TGTGCCATCAGTGAGCGAGGCGAAAATAGCAATCAGCCCCAGCATTTT.

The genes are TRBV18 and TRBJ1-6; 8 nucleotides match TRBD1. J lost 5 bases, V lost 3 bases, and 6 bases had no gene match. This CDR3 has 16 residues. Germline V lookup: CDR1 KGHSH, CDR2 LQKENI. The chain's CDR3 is CASSPQGAFDNSPLHF. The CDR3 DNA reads TGTGCCAGCTCACCGCAGGGGGCGTTCGATAATTCACCCCTCCACTTT.

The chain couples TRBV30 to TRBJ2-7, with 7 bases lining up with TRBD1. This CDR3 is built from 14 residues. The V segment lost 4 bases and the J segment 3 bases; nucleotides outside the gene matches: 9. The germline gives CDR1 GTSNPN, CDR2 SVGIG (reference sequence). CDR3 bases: TGTGCCTGGACTCCCTGGGCAGGGGGCTACGAGCAGTACTTC. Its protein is CAWTPWAGGYEQYF. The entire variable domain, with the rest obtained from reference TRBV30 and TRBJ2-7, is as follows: SQTIHQWPATLVQPVGSPLSLECTVEGTSNPNLYWYRQAAGRGLQLLFYSVGIGQISSEVPQNLSASRPQDRQFILSSKKLLLSDSGFYLCAWTPWAGGYEQYFGPGTRLTVT.

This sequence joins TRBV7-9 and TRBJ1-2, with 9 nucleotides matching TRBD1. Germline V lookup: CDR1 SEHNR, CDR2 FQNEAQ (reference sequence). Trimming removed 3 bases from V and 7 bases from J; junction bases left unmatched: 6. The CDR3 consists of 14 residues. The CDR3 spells CASSFVDRGVGYTF. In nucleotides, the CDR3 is TGTGCCAGCAGCTTTGTGGACAGGGGCGTTGGCTACACCTTC.

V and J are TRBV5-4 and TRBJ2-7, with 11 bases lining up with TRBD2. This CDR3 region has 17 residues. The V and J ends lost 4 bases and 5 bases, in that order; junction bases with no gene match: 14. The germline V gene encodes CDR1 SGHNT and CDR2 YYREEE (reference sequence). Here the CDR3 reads CASSPGTSGFRKNEQYF. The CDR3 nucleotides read TGTGCCAGCAGCCCCGGGACTAGCGGATTCCGGAAGAACGAGCAGTACTTC.

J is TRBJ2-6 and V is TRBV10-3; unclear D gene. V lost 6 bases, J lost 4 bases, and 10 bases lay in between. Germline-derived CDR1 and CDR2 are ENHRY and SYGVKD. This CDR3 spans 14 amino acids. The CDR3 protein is CAISKQWGANVLTF. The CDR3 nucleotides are TGTGCCATCAGCAAACAATGGGGGGCCAACGTCCTGACTTTC.

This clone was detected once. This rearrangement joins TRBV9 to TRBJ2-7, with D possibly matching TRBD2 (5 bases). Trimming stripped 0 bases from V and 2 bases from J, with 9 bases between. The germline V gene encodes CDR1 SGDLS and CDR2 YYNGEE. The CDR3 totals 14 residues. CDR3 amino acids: CASSVDGEPYEQYF. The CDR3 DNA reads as TGTGCCAGCAGCGTAGACGGGGAACCCTACGAGCAGTACTTC.

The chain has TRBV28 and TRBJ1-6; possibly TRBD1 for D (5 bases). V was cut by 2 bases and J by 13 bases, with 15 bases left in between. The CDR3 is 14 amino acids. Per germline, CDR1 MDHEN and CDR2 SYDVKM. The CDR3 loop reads CASSLPRSGGPLHF. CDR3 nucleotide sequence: TGTGCCAGCAGTTTACCACGGTCTGGGGGGCCCCTCCACTTT.

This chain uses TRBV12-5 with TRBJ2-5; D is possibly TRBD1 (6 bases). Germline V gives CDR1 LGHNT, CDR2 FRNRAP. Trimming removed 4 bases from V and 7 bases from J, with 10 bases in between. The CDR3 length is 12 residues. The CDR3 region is CASGWTVGTQYF. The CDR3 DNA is TGTGCTAGTGGTTGGACAGTCGGGACCCAGTACTTC.

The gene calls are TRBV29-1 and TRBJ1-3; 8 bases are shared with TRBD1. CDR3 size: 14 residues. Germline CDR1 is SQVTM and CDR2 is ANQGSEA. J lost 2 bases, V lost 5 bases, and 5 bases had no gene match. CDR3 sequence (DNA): TGCAGCGTTCGGCCGGGACAGGCTGGAAACACCATATATTTT. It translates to CSVRPGQAGNTIYF.

The CDR3 reads CASSVGQGPNYGYTF. CDR3 bases: TGTGCCAGCAGCGTAGGGCAGGGGCCAAACTATGGCTACACCTTC. The chain uses TRBV9 and TRBJ1-2; TRBD1 is a possible D gene (6 bases). The ends were cut back, 0 bases at V and 2 bases at J, with 11 bases in the middle. This CDR3 region has 15 residues. Germline-derived CDR1 and CDR2 are SGDLS and YYNGEE.

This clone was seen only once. The CDR3 DNA follows: TGTGCCAGCAGCGTAGCGGGGGGGCCCTATACGCAGTATTTT. Amino acids: CASSVAGGPYTQYF. This chain connects TRBV9 to TRBJ2-3; 8 nucleotides align to TRBD2. Germline trimming cut 0 bases from V and 7 bases from J; bases unmatched to any gene: 4. Germline CDR1 SGDLS, CDR2 YYNGEE. The CDR3 runs to 14 residues.

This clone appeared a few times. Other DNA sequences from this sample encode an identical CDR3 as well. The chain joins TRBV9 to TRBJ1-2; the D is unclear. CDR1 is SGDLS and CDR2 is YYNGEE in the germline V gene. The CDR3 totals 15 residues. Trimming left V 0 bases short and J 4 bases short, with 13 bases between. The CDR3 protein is CASSVDGTAFYGYTF. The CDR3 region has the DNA TGTGCCAGCAGCGTAGACGGAACAGCTTTCTATGGCTACACCTTC.

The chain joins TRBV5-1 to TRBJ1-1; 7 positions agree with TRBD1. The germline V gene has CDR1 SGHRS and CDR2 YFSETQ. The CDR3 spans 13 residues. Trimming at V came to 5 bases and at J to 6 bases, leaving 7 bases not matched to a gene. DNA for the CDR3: TGCGCCAGCAGTCGAGGGACAGCGGCTGAAGCTTTCTTT. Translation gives CASSRGTAAEAFF.

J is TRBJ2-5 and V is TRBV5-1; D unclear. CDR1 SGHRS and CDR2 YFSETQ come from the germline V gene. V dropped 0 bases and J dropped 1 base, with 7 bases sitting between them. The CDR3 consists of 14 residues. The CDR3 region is CASSLEAGQETQYF. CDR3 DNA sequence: TGCGCCAGCAGCTTGGAGGCAGGCCAAGAGACCCAGTACTTC.

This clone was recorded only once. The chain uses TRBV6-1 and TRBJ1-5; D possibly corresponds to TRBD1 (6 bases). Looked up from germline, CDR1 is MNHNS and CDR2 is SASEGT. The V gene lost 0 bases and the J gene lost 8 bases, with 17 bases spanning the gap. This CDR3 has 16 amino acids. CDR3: CASSEAWGPIAKPQHF. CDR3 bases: TGTGCCAGCAGTGAAGCTTGGGGGCCCATTGCAAAGCCCCAGCATTTT.

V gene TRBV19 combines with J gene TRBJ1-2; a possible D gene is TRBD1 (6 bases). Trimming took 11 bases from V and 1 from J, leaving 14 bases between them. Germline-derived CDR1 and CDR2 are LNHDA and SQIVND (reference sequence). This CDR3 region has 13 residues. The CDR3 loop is CAPLDRSNYGYTF. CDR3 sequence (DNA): TGTGCCCCATTAGACAGGAGTAACTATGGCTACACCTTC.

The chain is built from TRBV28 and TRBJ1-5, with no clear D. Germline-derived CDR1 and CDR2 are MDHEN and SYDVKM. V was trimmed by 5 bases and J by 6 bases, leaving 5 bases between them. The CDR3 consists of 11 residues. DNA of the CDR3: TGTGCCAGCAGTCTAGGTCAGCCCCAGCATTTT. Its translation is CASSLGQPQHF. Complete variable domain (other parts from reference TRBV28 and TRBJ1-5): DVKVTQSSRYLVKRTGEKVFLECVQDMDHENMFWYRQDPGLGLRLIYFSYDVKMKEKGDIPEGYSVSREKKERFSLILESASTNQTSMYLCASSLGQPQHFGDGTRLSIL.

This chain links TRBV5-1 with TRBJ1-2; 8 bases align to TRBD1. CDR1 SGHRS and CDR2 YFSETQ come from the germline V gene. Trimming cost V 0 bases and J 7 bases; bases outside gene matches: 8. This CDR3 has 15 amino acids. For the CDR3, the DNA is TGCGCCAGCAGCTTGGTCCCAGGGGGCAGGAGTGGCTACACCTTC. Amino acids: CASSLVPGGRSGYTF.

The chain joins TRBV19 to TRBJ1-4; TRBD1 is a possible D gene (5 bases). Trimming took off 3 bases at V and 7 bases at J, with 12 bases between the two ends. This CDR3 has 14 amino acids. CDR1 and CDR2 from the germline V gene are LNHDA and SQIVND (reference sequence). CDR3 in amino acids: CASSIRSRGEKLFF. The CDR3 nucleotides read TGTGCCAGTAGTATTAGATCAAGGGGTGAAAAACTGTTTTTT.

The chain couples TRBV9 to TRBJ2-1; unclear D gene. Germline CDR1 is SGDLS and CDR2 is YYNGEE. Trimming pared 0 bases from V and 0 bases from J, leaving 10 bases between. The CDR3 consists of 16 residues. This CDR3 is CASSVGLLSSYNEQFF. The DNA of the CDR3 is TGTGCCAGCAGCGTAGGACTCCTGAGCTCCTACAATGAGCAGTTCTTC.

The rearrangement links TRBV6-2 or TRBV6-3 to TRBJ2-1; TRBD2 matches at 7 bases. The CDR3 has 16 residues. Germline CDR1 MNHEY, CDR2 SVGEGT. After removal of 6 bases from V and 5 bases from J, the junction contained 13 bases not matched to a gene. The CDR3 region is CASSPIQAGPHNEQFF. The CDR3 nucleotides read TGTGCCAGCAGCCCAATTCAAGCGGGGCCCCACAATGAGCAGTTCTTC.

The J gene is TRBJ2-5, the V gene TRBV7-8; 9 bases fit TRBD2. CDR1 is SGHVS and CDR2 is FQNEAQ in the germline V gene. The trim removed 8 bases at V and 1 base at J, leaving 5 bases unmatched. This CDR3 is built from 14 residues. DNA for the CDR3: TGTGCCAGCTCGTCTAGCGGGGCCCAAGAGACCCAGTACTTC. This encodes CASSSSGAQETQYF.